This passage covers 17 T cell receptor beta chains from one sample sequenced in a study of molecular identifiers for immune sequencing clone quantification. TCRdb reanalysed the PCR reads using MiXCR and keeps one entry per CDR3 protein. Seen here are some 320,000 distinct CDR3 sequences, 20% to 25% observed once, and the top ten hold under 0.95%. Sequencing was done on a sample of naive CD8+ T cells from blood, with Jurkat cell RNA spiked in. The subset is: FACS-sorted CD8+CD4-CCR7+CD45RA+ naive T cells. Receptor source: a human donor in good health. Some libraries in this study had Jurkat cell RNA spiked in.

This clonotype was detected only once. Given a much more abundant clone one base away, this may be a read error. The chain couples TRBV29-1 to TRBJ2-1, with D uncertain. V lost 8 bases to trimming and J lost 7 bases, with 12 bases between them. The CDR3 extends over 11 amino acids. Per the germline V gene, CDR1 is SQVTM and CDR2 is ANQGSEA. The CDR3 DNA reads TGCAGCATACTACAGAGAAATGAGCAGTTCTTC. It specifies CSILQRNEQFF.

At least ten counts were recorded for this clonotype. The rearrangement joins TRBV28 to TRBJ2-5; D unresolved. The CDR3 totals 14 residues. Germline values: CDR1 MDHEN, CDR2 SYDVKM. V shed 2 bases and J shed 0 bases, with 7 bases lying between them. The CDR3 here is CASSLSLNQETQYF. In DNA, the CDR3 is TGTGCCAGCAGTTTAAGCCTAAACCAAGAGACCCAGTACTTC.

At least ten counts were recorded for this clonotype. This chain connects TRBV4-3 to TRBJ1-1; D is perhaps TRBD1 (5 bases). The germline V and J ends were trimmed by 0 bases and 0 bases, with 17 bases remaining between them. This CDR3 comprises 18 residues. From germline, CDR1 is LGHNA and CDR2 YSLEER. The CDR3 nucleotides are TGCGCCAGCAGCCAAGAGCTTGGGACGGCAGGCGTGAACACTGAAGCTTTCTTT. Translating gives CASSQELGTAGVNTEAFF.

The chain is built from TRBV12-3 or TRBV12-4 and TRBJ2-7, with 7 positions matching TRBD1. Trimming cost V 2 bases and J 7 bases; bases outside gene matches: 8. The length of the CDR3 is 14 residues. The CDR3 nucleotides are TGTGCCAGCAGTTTATTGAAGGGGGCCCGGGAGCAGTACTTC. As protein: CASSLLKGAREQYF.

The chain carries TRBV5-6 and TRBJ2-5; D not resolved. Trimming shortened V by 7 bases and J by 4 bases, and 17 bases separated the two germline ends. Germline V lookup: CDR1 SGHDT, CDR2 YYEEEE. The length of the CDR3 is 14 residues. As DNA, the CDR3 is TGTGCCAGCGGCCCGGAATCCAGGATAGAGACCCAGTACTTC. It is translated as CASGPESRIETQYF.

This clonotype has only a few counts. In DNA, the CDR3 is TGTGCCAGCAGTTTATCGATACAGGGTCAGTACGAGCAGTACTTC. This sequence encodes CASSLSIQGQYEQYF. The chain recombines TRBV27 with TRBJ2-7, with D possibly matching TRBD1 (6 bases). CDR1 and CDR2 (germline): MNHEY, SMNVEV (reference sequence). V gave up 0 bases and J gave up 4 bases, with 13 bases separating them. The length of the CDR3 is 15 residues.

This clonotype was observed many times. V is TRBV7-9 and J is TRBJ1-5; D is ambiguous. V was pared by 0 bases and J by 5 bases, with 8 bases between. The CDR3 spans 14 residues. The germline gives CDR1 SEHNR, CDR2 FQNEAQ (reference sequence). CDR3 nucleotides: TGTGCCAGCAGCTTAGCACTTGCGGATCAGCCCCAGCATTTT. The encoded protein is CASSLALADQPQHF.

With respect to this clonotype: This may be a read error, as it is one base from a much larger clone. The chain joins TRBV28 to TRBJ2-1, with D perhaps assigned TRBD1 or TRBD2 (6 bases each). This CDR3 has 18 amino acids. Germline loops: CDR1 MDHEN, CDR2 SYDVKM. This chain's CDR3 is CASSLHPARGPLYNEQSF. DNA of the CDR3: TGTGCCAGCAGTTTACACCCCGCCCGGGGGCCCCTATACAATGAGCAGTCCTTC.

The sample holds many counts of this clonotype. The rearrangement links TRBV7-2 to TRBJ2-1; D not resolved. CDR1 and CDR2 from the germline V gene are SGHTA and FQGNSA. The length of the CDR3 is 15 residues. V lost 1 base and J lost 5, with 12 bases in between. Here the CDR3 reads CASSLVPLGNNEQFF. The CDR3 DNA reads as TGTGCCAGCAGCTTAGTTCCCCTCGGAAACAATGAGCAGTTCTTC.

CDR3 amino acids: CSARPSSGAYYEQYF. For the CDR3, the DNA is TGCAGTGCTAGGCCTTCCTCAGGGGCCTACTACGAGCAGTACTTC. V gene TRBV20-1 combines with J gene TRBJ2-7; a possible D gene is TRBD1 (6 bases). The CDR3 is 15 residues long. Deletions cut 3 bases from V and 3 bases from J, with 18 bases between. CDR1 and CDR2 (germline): DFQATT, SNEGSKA (reference sequence).

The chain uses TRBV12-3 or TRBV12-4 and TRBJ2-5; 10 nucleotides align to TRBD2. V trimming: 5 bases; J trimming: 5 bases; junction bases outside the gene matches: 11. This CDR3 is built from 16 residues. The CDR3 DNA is TGTGCCAGCAGTCCGGACCCGACTAGCGGGTATGAGACCCAGTACTTC. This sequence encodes CASSPDPTSGYETQYF.

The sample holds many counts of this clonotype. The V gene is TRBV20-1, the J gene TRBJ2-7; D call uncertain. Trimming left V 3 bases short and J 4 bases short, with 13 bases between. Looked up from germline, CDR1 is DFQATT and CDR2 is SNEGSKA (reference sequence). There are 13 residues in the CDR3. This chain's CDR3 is CSASDPYIYEQYF. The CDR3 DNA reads TGCAGTGCTAGTGACCCTTATATTTACGAGCAGTACTTC.

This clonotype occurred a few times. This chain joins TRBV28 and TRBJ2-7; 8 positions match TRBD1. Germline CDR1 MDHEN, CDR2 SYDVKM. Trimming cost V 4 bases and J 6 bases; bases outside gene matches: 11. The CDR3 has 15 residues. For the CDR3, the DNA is TGTGCCAGCAGTTCCCCGGGGACAGGTACGGTCGAGCAGTACTTC. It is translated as CASSSPGTGTVEQYF. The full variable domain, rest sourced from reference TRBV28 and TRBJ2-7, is DVKVTQSSRYLVKRTGEKVFLECVQDMDHENMFWYRQDPGLGLRLIYFSYDVKMKEKGDIPEGYSVSREKKERFSLILESASTNQTSMYLCASSSPGTGTVEQYFGPGTRLTVT.

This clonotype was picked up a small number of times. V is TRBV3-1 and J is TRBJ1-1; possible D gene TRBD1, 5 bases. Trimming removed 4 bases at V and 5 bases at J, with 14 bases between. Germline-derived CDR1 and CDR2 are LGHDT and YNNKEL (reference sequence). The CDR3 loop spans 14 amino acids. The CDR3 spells CASSPTTEGTEAFF. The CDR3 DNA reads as TGTGCCAGCAGCCCCACCACAGAGGGGACTGAAGCTTTCTTT.

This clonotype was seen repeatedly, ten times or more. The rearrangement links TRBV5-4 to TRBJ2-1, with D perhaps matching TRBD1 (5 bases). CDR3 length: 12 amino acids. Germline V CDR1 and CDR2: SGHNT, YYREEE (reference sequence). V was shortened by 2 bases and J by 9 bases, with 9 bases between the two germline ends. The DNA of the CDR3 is TGTGCCAGCAGCTTTGGGGCTACTGAGCAGTTCTTC. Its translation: CASSFGATEQFF.

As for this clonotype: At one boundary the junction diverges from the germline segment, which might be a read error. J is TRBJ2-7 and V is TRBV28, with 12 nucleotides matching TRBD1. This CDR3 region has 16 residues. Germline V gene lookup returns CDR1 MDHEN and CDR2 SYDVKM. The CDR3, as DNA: TGTGCCGGCAGCTTCCGACCGGGACAGGGGGCGGAGGAGCAGTACTTC. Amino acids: CAGSFRPGQGAEEQYF.

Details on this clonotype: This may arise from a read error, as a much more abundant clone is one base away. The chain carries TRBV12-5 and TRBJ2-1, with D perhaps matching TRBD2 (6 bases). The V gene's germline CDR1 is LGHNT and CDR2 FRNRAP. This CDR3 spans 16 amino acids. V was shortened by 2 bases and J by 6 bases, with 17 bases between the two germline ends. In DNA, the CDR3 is TGTGCTAGTGGTTTGAATGCGAGGGAGGTCTGCAATGAGCAGTTCTTC. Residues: CASGLNAREVCNEQFF. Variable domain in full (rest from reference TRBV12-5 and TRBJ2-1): DARVTQTPRHKVTEMGQEVTMRCQPILGHNTVFWYRQTMMQGLELLAYFRNRAPLDDSGMPKDRFSAEMPDATLATLKIQPSEPRDSAVYFCASGLNAREVCNEQFFGPGTRLTVL.